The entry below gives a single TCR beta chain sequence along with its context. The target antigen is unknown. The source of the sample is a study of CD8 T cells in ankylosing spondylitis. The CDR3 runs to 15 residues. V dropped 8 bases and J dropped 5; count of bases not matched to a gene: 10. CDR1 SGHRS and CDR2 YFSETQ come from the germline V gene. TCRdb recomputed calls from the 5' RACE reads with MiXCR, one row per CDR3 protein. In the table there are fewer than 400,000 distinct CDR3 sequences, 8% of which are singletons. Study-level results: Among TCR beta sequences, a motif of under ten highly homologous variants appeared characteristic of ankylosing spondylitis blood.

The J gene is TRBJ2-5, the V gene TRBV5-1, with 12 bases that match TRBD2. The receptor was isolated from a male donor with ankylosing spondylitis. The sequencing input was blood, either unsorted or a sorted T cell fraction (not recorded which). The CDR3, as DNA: TGCGCCAGTTGGACTAGCGGGAAACCTGGGGAGACCCAGTACTTC. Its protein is CASWTSGKPGETQYF.